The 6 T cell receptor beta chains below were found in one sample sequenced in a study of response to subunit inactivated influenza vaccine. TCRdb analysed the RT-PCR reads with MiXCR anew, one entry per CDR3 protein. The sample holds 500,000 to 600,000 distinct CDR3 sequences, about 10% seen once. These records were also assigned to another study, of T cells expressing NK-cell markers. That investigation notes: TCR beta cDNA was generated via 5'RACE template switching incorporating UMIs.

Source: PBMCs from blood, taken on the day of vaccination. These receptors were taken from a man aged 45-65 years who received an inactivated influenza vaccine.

The CDR3 here is CASSLTYGKGSETQYF. Written as DNA, the CDR3 is TGTGCCAGCAGCTTAACTTACGGCAAGGGCTCTGAGACCCAGTACTTC. This rearrangement joins TRBV7-3 to TRBJ2-5; D call uncertain. Germline V gene sequence: CDR1 SGHTA, CDR2 FQGTGA. V was trimmed by 0 bases and J by 5 bases, leaving 16 bases between them. This CDR3 is built from 16 residues.

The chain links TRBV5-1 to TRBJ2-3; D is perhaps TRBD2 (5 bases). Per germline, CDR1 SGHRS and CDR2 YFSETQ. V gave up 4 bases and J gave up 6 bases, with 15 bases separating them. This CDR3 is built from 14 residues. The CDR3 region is CASSRGGDGDTQYF. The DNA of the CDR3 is TGCGCCAGCAGCCGAGGAGGCGATGGCGATACGCAGTATTTT.

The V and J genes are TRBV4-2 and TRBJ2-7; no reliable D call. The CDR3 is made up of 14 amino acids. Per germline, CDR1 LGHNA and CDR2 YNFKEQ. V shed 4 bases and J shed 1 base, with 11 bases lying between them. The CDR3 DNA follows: TGTGCCAGCAGCCCGCTAACGAATTCCTACGAGCAGTACTTC. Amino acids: CASSPLTNSYEQYF.

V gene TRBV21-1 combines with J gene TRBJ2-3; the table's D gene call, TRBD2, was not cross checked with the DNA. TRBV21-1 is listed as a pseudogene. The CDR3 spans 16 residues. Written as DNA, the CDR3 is TGTGCCAGCAGCAAAGACTCGCGGGAGGGCCCAGATACGCAGTATTTT. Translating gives CASSKDSREGPDTQYF.

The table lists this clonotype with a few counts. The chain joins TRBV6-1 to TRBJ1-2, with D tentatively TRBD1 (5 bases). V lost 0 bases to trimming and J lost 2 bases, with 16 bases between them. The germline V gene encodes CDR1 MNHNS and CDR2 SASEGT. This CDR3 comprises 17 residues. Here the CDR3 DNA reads TGTGCCAGCAGTGAAGCCGGGTGGGCAGGGCTGAACTATGGCTACACCTTC. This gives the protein CASSEAGWAGLNYGYTF.

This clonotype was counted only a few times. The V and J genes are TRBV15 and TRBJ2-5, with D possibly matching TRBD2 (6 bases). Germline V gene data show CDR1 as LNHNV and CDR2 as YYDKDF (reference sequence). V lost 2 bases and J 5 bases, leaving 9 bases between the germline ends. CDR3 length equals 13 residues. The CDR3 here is CATSRPGGETQYF. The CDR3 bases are TGTGCCACCAGCAGACCTGGGGGGGAGACCCAGTACTTC.